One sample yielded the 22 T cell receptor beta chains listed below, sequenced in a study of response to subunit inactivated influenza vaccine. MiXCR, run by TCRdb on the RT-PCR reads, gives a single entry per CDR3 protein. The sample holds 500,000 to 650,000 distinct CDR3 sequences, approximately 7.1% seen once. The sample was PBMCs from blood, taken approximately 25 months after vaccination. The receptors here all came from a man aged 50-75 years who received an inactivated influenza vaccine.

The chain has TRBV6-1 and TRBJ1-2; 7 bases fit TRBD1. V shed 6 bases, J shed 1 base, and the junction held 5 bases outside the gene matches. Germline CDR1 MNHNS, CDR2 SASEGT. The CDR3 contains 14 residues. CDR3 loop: CASRGQTNNYGYTF. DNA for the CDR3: TGTGCCAGCAGGGGACAGACGAATAACTATGGCTACACCTTC.

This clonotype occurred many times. For the CDR3, the DNA is TGTGCCAGCAGTCCTGGGACATACGGGGAGCTGTTTTTT. Encoded protein: CASSPGTYGELFF. The V call is TRBV12-3 or TRBV12-4, the J call TRBJ2-2; D may be TRBD1 (6 bases). With 5 bases removed from V and 7 bases from J, the gap between germline ends came to 11 bases. The CDR3 consists of 13 residues.

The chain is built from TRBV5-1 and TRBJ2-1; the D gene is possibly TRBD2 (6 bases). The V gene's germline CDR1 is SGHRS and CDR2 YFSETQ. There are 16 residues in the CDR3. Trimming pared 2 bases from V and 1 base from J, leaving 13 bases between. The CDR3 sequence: CASSLSGDLSYNEQFF. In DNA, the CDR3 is TGCGCCAGCAGCTTAAGTGGGGACTTATCCTACAATGAGCAGTTCTTC.

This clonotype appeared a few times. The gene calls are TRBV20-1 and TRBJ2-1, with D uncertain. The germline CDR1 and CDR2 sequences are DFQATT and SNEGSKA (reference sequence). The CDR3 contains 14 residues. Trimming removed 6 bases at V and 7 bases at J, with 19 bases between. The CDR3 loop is CSARGFTGGNEQFF. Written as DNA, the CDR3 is TGCAGTGCCCGAGGTTTTACTGGTGGGAATGAGCAGTTCTTC.

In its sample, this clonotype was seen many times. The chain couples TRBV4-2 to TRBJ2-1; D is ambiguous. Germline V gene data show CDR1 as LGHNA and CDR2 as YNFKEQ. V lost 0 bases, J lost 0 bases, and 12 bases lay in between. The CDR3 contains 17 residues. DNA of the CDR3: TGTGCCAGCAGCCAAGATGGTACCGAGAGCTCCTACAATGAGCAGTTCTTC. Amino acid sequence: CASSQDGTESSYNEQFF.

DNA for the CDR3: TGTGCCAGCAGCTTCCAGGGGGATAAGGACGAGCAGTACTTC. Residues: CASSFQGDKDEQYF. The chain employs TRBV7-9 and TRBJ2-7; the match to TRBD1 covers 7 bases. The CDR3 runs to 14 residues. Per the germline V gene, CDR1 is SEHNR and CDR2 is FQNEAQ (reference sequence). J gave up 5 bases and V 3 bases, and 7 bases lay outside the gene matches.

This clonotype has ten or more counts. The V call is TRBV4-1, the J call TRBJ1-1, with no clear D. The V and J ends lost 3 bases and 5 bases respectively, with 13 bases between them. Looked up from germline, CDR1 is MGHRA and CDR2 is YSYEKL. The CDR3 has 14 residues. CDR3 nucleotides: TGCGCCAGCAGCCATCCTCCCAGAGATACTGAAGCTTTCTTT. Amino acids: CASSHPPRDTEAFF.

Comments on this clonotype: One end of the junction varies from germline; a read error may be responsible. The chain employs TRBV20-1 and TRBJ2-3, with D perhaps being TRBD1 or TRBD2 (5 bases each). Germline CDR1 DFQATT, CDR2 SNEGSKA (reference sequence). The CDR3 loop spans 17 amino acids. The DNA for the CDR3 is TGCTGTGCTAGGCTGCCATTGTTGACGGGGCGCACAGATACGCAGTATTTT. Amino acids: CCARLPLLTGRTDTQYF.

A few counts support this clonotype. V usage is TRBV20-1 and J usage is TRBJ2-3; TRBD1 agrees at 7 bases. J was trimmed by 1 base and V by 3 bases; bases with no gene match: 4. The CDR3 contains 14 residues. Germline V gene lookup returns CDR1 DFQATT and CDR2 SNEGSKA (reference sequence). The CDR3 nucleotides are TGCAGTGCTAGGAGACAGGGACGCACAGATACGCAGTATTTT. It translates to CSARRQGRTDTQYF.

The CDR3 sequence is CASTLDGGPLDTQYF. The CDR3 bases are TGTGCCAGCACCCTAGACGGGGGGCCATTGGATACGCAGTATTTT. The chain uses TRBV7-9 and TRBJ2-3; possibly TRBD2 for D (7 bases). V was shortened by 7 bases and J by 6 bases, with 20 bases between the two germline ends. This CDR3 has 15 residues. Germline V lookup: CDR1 SEHNR, CDR2 FQNEAQ (reference sequence).

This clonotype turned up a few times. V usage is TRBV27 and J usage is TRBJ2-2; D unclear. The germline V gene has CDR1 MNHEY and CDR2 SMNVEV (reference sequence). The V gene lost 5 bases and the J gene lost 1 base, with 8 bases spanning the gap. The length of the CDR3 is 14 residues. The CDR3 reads CASSRVRNTGELFF. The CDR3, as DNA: TGTGCCAGCAGTCGGGTGCGGAACACCGGGGAGCTGTTTTTT.

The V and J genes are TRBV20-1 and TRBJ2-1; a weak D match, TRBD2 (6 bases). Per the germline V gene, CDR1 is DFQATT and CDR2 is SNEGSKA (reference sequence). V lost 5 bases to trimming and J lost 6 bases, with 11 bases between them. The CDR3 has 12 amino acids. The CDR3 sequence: CSAWGGINEQFF. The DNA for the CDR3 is TGCAGTGCTTGGGGAGGCATCAATGAGCAGTTCTTC.

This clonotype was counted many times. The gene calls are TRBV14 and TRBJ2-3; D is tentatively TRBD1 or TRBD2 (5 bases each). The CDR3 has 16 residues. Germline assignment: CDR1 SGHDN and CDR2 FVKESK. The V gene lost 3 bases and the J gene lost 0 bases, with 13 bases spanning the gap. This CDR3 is CASSHNRDASTDTQYF. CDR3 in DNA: TGTGCCAGCAGCCATAACCGGGACGCGAGCACAGATACGCAGTATTTT.

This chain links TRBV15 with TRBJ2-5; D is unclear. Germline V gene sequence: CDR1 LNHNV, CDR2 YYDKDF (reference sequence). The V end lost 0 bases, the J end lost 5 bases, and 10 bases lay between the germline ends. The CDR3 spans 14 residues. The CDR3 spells CATSRDLSAETQYF. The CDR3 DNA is TGTGCCACCAGCAGAGATTTGAGTGCGGAGACCCAGTACTTC.

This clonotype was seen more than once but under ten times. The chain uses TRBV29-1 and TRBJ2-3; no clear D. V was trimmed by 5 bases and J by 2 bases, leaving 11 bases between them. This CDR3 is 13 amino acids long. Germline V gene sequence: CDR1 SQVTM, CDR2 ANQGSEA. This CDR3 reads CSVTQAATDTQYF. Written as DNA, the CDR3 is TGCAGCGTTACCCAGGCGGCCACAGATACGCAGTATTTT.

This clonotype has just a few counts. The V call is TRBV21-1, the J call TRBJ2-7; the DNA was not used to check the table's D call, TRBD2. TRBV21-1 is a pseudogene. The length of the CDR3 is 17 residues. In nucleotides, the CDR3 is TGTGCCAGCAGCAAAGCTCGGGGGACTAGCGTTGCCTACGAGCAGTACTTC. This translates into CASSKARGTSVAYEQYF.

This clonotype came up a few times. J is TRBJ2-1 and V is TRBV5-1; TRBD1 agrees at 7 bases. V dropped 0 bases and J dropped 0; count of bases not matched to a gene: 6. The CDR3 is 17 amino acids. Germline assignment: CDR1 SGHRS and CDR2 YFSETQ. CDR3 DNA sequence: TGCGCCAGCAGCTTGGGACCCTCAGGGGGCTCCTACAATGAGCAGTTCTTC. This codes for CASSLGPSGGSYNEQFF.

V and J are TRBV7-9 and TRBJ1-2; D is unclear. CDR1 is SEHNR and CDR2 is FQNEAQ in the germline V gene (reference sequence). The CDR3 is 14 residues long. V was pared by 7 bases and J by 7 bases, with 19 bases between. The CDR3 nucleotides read TGTGCCAGCACCCTGGCCGGCCAAATAACTGGCTACACCTTC. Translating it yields CASTLAGQITGYTF. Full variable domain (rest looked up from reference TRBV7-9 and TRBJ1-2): DTGVSQNPRHKITKRGQNVTFRCDPISEHNRLYWYRQTLGQGPEFLTYFQNEAQLEKSRLLSDRFSAERPKGSFSTLEIQRTEQGDSAMYLCASTLAGQITGYTFGSGTRLTVV.

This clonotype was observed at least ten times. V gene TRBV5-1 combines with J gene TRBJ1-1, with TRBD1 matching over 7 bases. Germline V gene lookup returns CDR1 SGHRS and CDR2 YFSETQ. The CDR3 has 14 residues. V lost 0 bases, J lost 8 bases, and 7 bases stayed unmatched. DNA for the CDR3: TGCGCCAGCAGCTTGGGAACACAGGGGAGAGAAGCTTTCTTT. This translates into CASSLGTQGREAFF.

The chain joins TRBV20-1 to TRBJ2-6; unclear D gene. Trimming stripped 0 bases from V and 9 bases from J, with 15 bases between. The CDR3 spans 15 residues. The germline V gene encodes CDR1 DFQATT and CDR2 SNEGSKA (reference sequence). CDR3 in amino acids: CSARDTSVWGNVLTF. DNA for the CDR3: TGCAGTGCTAGAGATACGTCGGTCTGGGGCAACGTCCTGACTTTC.

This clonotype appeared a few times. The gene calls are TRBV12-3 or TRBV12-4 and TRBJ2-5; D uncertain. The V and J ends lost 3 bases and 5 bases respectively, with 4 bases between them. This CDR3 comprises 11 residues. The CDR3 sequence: CASSFYETQYF. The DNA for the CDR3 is TGTGCCAGCAGTTTTTACGAGACCCAGTACTTC.

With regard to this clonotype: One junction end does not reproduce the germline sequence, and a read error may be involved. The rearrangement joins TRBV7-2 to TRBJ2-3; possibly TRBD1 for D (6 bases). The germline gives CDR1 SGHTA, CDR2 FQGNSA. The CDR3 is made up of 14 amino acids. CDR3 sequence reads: CASSSQGSTDTQFF. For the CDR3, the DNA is TGTGCCAGCAGCTCACAGGGTAGCACAGATACGCAGTTTTTT.